Listed below are T cell receptor beta chains from one sample, sequenced in a study of HIV-infected children after antiretroviral therapy interruption. TCRdb ran MiXCR on the 3' RACE reads and lists one entry per CDR3 protein. In the table there are about 50,000 distinct CDR3 sequences, around 4.5% of which are singletons. The sample consisted of CD45RA+ CD4+ T cells from PBMCs, pooled from several time points, taken from a donor given antiretroviral therapy, either interrupted or continuous. The receptor source for this set is a pool of human donors with HIV. Each CDR3 is given with its conserved first and last residue. Size tells how often a clone was seen (once, few, many) or the class of an expanded clone, and some rows leave it out.

cdr3_aa v_call clone_size
CASTTPQGGFTDTQYF TRBV12-3/TRBV12-4 few
CASSQDFGTGVYNEQFF TRBV3-1 NA
CATSATHSANTEAFF TRBV15 NA
CASSSLFGNQKLFF TRBV7-1 few
CASSSLPTSGGAFGTDTQYF TRBV12-3/TRBV12-4 NA
CASSIDRGVGDEQFF TRBV19 many
CASSSVLFNQPQHF TRBV6-6 many
CASRILAGNTGELFF TRBV12-3/TRBV12-4 many
CASSLRGLAGPPNEQFF TRBV7-2 NA
CSGQGNTEAFF TRBV29-1 many
CAWKLAALPTSEQYF TRBV30 few
CASGLGDTQYF TRBV12-5 many
CASSPGGRGNGYTF TRBV5-4 many
CSARDVLSTDTQYF TRBV20-1 NA
CASSYPTESNQPQHF TRBV6-2/TRBV6-3 many
CASSRTGLSNQPQHF TRBV4-1 few
CASSLSFPDTQYF TRBV28 many
CASSLWENTEAFF TRBV6-6 NA
CASSEAEAAATEAFF TRBV5-1 NA
CASSPLNEKLFF TRBV7-9 many
CASSSPRHATDTQYF TRBV5-4 many
CASSLETTTDTQYF TRBV12-3/TRBV12-4 many
CASQFPGNTIYF TRBV12-3/TRBV12-4 many
CASSYSRDFYNEQFF TRBV6-2/TRBV6-3 few
CASSQGRGSSYNEQFF TRBV4-1 many
CASRRGARTDTQYF TRBV6-6 NA
CASSRSGSSDYEQYF TRBV6-5 many
CSAREPGLSSPLHF TRBV20-1 few
CASSPNHRVTQPQHF TRBV28 few
CASSDGQGNLEQYF TRBV19 many
CASSRLRSAGHTEAFF TRBV23-1 few
CASSPLKLGNTEAFF TRBV7-9 many
CASSLDLGRAFF TRBV11-2 many
CASRDLTGGDQPQHF TRBV2 many
CASSQPGPGAEQYF TRBV3-1 NA
CSARVDTQYF TRBV20-1 many
CASSSGPINSPLHF TRBV11-3 few
CASSLSAAMNTEAFF TRBV5-1 many
CASSETGTGELFF TRBV6-1 many
CASSQGTGQGGYEQYF TRBV4-1 many
CASSYVSTAYSSNVLTF TRBV6-5 many
CASRPGGDVQETQYF TRBV28 many
CASSFGQGDQPQHF TRBV5-1 few
CASSPSGQGYNEQFF TRBV19 once
CAISSGPPPQETQYF TRBV10-3 many
CASSQARGWTGSTEAFF TRBV4-2 many
CSVGFQGWRTEAFF TRBV29-1 many
CASSRGTASRVNTEAFF TRBV5-8 many
CASSSDWGDTQYF TRBV5-1 many
CASSQPGDLTDTQYF TRBV6-6 many